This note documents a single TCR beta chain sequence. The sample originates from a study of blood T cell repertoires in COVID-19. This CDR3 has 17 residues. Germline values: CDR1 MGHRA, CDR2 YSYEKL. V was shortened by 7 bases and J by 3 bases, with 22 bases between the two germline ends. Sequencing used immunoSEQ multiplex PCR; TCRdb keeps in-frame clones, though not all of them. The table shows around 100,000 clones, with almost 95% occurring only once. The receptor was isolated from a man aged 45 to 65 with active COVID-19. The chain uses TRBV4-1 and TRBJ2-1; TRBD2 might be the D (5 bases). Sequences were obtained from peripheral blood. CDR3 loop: CASNPSGVDSYYNEQFF. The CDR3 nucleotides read TGCGCCAGCAACCCCTCCGGGGTAGACTCGTACTACAATGAGCAGTTCTTC.